This passage covers 27 T cell receptor beta chains from one sample sequenced in a study of PD-1 blockade in classical Hodgkin lymphoma. Measured with immunoSEQ multiplex PCR; TCRdb has only the in-frame clones, and not every one. The sample includes 45,000 to 60,000 clones, over 70% of them seen just once. Exposure to brentuximab vedotin varied, and each patient had relapsed following autologous stem cell transplantation. The sequenced sample was peripheral blood mononuclear cells (PBMCs), obtained at baseline. These receptors all come from a human donor with classical Hodgkin lymphoma.

The rearrangement links TRBV10-3 to TRBJ2-5, with 8 bases aligning to TRBD1. J was trimmed by 4 bases and V by 6 bases; bases with no gene match: 7. From germline, CDR1 is ENHRY and CDR2 SYGVKD. The CDR3 is made up of 14 amino acids. The CDR3 bases are TGTGCCATCAGACAGGGGGACGGAGGAGAGACCCAGTACTTC. It yields the protein CAIRQGDGGETQYF.

This sequence joins TRBV4-1 and TRBJ2-1; 7 nucleotides match TRBD1. CDR3 length equals 15 residues. With 3 bases clipped from V and 8 bases from J, the junction kept 10 bases outside the gene matches. Germline CDR1 reads MGHRA; CDR2 reads YSYEKL. CDR3 nucleotides: TGCGCCAGCAGCCATCCACAGGGGCCAAGGGATGAGCAGTTCTTC. Translating gives CASSHPQGPRDEQFF.

The chain is built from TRBV4-3 and TRBJ2-1; possible D gene TRBD2, 5 bases. Germline-derived CDR1 and CDR2 are LGHNA and YSLEER. V was shortened by 3 bases and J by 2 bases, with 11 bases between the two germline ends. The CDR3 has 15 amino acids. The CDR3 sequence: CASSQQLATYNEQFF. Written as DNA, the CDR3 is TGCGCCAGCAGCCAGCAATTAGCGACCTACAATGAGCAGTTCTTC.

This clone was detected only once. This chain uses TRBV5-4 with TRBJ2-1, with TRBD2 matching 8 bases. This CDR3 is 15 amino acids long. Germline CDR1 is SGHNT and CDR2 is YYREEE (reference sequence). V gave up 2 bases and J gave up 8 bases; unmatched junction bases: 9. The CDR3 protein is CASSFKAGVVDEQFF. DNA of the CDR3: TGTGCCAGCAGCTTTAAAGCGGGAGTGGTCGATGAGCAGTTCTTC.

This clone has a single count. V usage is TRBV27 and J usage is TRBJ2-3; D uncertain. Germline CDR1 MNHEY, CDR2 SMNVEV (reference sequence). CDR3 length: 14 amino acids. With 6 bases removed from V and 8 bases from J, the gap between germline ends came to 18 bases. The CDR3, as DNA: TGTGCCAGCAGCCCAAGGAGTTCGCTTTTTACGCAGTATTTT. It is translated as CASSPRSSLFTQYF.

The chain carries TRBV7-9 and TRBJ2-7, with D tentatively TRBD2 (6 bases). This CDR3 spans 13 amino acids. Germline CDR1 SEHNR, CDR2 FQNEAQ (reference sequence). Trimming pared 7 bases from V and 2 bases from J, leaving 12 bases between. CDR3 sequence reads: CASTGGETYEQYV. Here the CDR3 DNA reads TGTGCCAGCACTGGAGGGGAGACCTACGAGCAGTACGTC.

This clone was counted only a few times. The chain recombines TRBV11-3 with TRBJ2-3, with D perhaps matching TRBD1 or TRBD2 (5 bases each). From germline, CDR1 is SGHNT and CDR2 YENEEA. V lost 5 bases and J 4 bases, leaving 13 bases between the germline ends. CDR3 length: 14 residues. CDR3 sequence: CASSPGRGADTQYF. The CDR3 DNA follows: TGTGCCAGCAGCCCGGGCCGAGGGGCAGATACGCAGTATTTT.

Here the CDR3 DNA reads TGTGCCAGCAGCTTATGGATGAGGGAGACCGCCTACGAGCAGTACTTC. Amino acids: CASSLWMRETAYEQYF. This chain links TRBV7-4 with TRBJ2-7, with D possibly matching TRBD2 (5 bases). The length of the CDR3 is 16 residues. Trimming left V 2 bases short and J 2 bases short, with 16 bases between. Germline CDR1 and CDR2: SGHVT and SQSDAQ. The variable domain in full, with the rest retrieved from reference TRBV7-4 and TRBJ2-7, is GAGVSQSPRYKVAKRGRDVALRCDSISGHVTLYWYRQTLGQGSEVLTYSQSDAQRDKSGRPSGRFSAERPERSVSTLKIQRTEQGDSAVYLCASSLWMRETAYEQYFGPGTRLTVT.

This chain uses TRBV7-9 with TRBJ2-1; 7 bases line up with TRBD2. CDR1 and CDR2 from the germline V gene are SEHNR and FQNEAQ (reference sequence). J gave up 0 bases and V 4 bases, and 3 bases lay outside the gene matches. The CDR3 consists of 15 residues. CDR3 region: CASSYLADSYNEQFF. CDR3 in DNA: TGTGCCAGCAGCTACCTAGCGGACTCCTACAATGAGCAGTTCTTC.

V and J are TRBV2 and TRBJ1-1, with 7 bases matching TRBD1. Germline lookup yields CDR1 SNHLY and CDR2 FYNNEI. CDR3 length: 13 amino acids. Trimming at V came to 9 bases and at J to 4 bases, leaving 8 bases not matched to a gene. The CDR3 DNA is TGTGCCAGTGGCTATCAGGGGGTCACTGAAGCTTTCTTT. Amino acids: CASGYQGVTEAFF.

The V gene is TRBV9, the J gene TRBJ2-4; D is perhaps TRBD2 (6 bases). Germline V gives CDR1 SGDLS, CDR2 YYNGEE. V was trimmed by 4 bases and J by 4 bases, leaving 12 bases between them. The CDR3 length is 14 residues. The CDR3 reads CASSRPSGKNIQYF. CDR3 DNA: TGTGCCAGCAGCCGTCCGAGCGGGAAAAACATTCAGTACTTC.

The chain employs TRBV5-1 and TRBJ2-2, with unresolved D. This CDR3 contains 14 residues. V shed 0 bases and J shed 8 bases, with 11 bases lying between them. Germline V gene sequence: CDR1 SGHRS, CDR2 YFSETQ. The CDR3 DNA sequence: TGCGCCAGCAGCTTGGTGGGCAGCACGGGGGAGCTGTTTTTT. The encoded protein is CASSLVGSTGELFF.

The CDR3 DNA is TGTGCCAGCAGCCCAGACAGGGGCACGAACACTGAAGCTTTCTTT. It specifies CASSPDRGTNTEAFF. The rearrangement links TRBV14 to TRBJ1-1; 8 positions match TRBD1. The V gene's germline CDR1 is SGHDN and CDR2 FVKESK. With V trimmed by 4 bases and J by 1 base, 5 bases remained unmatched. The CDR3 covers 15 residues.

The genes are TRBV27 and TRBJ2-5; TRBD2 matches at 11 bases. The junction had 5 bases not matched to a gene; V was cut back by 3 bases and J by 5 bases. CDR1 and CDR2 from the germline V gene are MNHEY and SMNVEV (reference sequence). CDR3 size: 15 residues. CDR3 in amino acids: CASSLTSGMRETQYF. For the CDR3, the DNA is TGTGCCAGCAGTTTGACTAGCGGGATGAGGGAGACCCAGTACTTC.

The gene calls are TRBV5-6 and TRBJ1-6, with 7 bases matching TRBD1. Germline trimming cut 4 bases from V and 3 bases from J; bases unmatched to any gene: 10. CDR1 is SGHDT, CDR2 YYEEEE, per germline. The CDR3 is made up of 17 amino acids. The CDR3 nucleotides are TGTGCCAGCAGCGAACTACAGGGGACCCTCTATAATTCACCCCTCCACTTT. Encoded protein: CASSELQGTLYNSPLHF. Full variable domain (remainder filled in from reference TRBV5-6 and TRBJ1-6): DAGVTQSPTHLIKTRGQQVTLRCSPKSGHDTVSWYQQALGQGPQFIFQYYEEEERQRGNFPDRFSGHQFPNYSSELNVNALLLGDSALYLCASSELQGTLYNSPLHFGNGTRLTVT.

The CDR3 reads CASSVLGGRDRLFF. Here the CDR3 DNA reads TGTGCCAGCAGCGTCCTGGGCGGGAGGGATAGGCTGTTTTTT. This sequence joins TRBV9 and TRBJ2-2, with 9 bases lining up with TRBD2. After removal of 2 bases from V and 13 bases from J, the junction contained 9 bases not matched to a gene. The germline gives CDR1 SGDLS, CDR2 YYNGEE. The CDR3 length is 14 residues.

The V call is TRBV5-8, the J call TRBJ2-6; D unclear. V lost 0 bases, J lost 0 bases, and 7 bases lay in between. The length of the CDR3 is 16 residues. CDR1 and CDR2 from the germline V gene are SGHTS and YDEGEE. The CDR3 region has the DNA TGTGCCAGCAGCTTGGGACGGACCTCTGGGGCCAACGTCCTGACTTTC. It specifies CASSLGRTSGANVLTF.

The V call is TRBV27, the J call TRBJ1-2; D possibly corresponds to TRBD1 (6 bases). Germline CDR1 and CDR2: MNHEY and SMNVEV (reference sequence). This CDR3 is 14 amino acids long. Trimming pared 7 bases from V and 13 bases from J, leaving 25 bases between. For the CDR3, the DNA is TGTGCCAGCACCCGGGGGCCTTCAACAGGGAGGTTCACCTTC. It yields the protein CASTRGPSTGRFTF.

V usage is TRBV5-1 and J usage is TRBJ2-1; TRBD1 aligns across 7 bases. Germline trimming cut 4 bases from V and 4 bases from J; bases unmatched to any gene: 8. This CDR3 comprises 15 residues. CDR1 is SGHRS, CDR2 YFSETQ, per germline. In nucleotides, the CDR3 is TGCGCCAGCAGCCGCCAGGGGGAAAGTTACAATGAGCAGTTCTTC. Translating it yields CASSRQGESYNEQFF.

This clone has just one count. The genes are TRBV4-1 and TRBJ2-1; D tentatively fits TRBD1 or TRBD2 (6 bases each). The CDR3 is 16 residues long. In germline, CDR1 is MGHRA, CDR2 YSYEKL. Deletions cut 4 bases from V and 4 bases from J, with 17 bases between. CDR3 sequence (DNA): TGCGCCAGCAGCCGGATGGGGGGCAACACTTACAATGAGCAGTTCTTC. Its translation: CASSRMGGNTYNEQFF.

This sequence joins TRBV4-3 and TRBJ1-3; D is perhaps TRBD1 (5 bases). V dropped 4 bases and J dropped 2 bases, with 12 bases sitting between them. The CDR3 runs 15 residues. CDR1 is LGHNA, CDR2 YSLEER, per germline. As DNA, the CDR3 is TGCGCCAGCAGCCGACAGAGGACGGCTGGAAACACCATATATTTT. Residues: CASSRQRTAGNTIYF.

The chain joins TRBV7-6 to TRBJ2-6; a possible D gene is TRBD1 (6 bases). V lost 4 bases and J 2 bases, leaving 21 bases between the germline ends. The CDR3 is made up of 19 amino acids. The V gene's germline CDR1 is SGHVS and CDR2 FNYEAQ. The CDR3, as DNA: TGTGCCAGCAGCTCTGGGGGACATAGAAGAATTACTGGGGCCAACGTCCTGACTTTC. As protein: CASSSGGHRRITGANVLTF.

This chain uses TRBV7-9 with TRBJ1-1; tentatively, D is TRBD1 (6 bases). CDR3 length: 13 residues. Germline CDR1 SEHNR, CDR2 FQNEAQ (reference sequence). Trimming removed 5 bases from V and 10 bases from J, with 17 bases in between. CDR3 in DNA: TGTGCCAGCAGCCCCGGCGGGGGGGCATTAGCTTTCTTT. Encoded protein: CASSPGGGALAFF.

V is TRBV6-5 and J is TRBJ1-1, with 7 bases identical to TRBD1. Germline CDR1 is MNHEY and CDR2 is SVGAGI. J gave up 4 bases and V 5 bases, and 7 bases lay outside the gene matches. The CDR3 runs 14 residues. CDR3 sequence reads: CASSTGATSTEAFF. DNA for the CDR3: TGTGCCAGCAGTACAGGGGCGACGAGCACTGAAGCTTTCTTT.

The rearrangement links TRBV2 to TRBJ2-3, with D maybe TRBD2 (5 bases). Germline values: CDR1 SNHLY, CDR2 FYNNEI. V lost 6 bases, J lost 1 base, and 11 bases lay in between. CDR3 size: 14 residues. The CDR3, as DNA: TGTGCCAGCAGCAGCAAGGGAGGCACAGATACGCAGTATTTT. Its protein product is CASSSKGGTDTQYF.

The J gene is TRBJ2-7, the V gene TRBV14, with 9 bases aligning to TRBD2. This CDR3 has 16 amino acids. The germline gives CDR1 SGHDN, CDR2 FVKESK. V was pared by 0 bases and J by 2 bases, with 5 bases of the junction left unmatched. DNA of the CDR3: TGTGCCAGCAGCCAAGATAAGGCTAGCGGGACCTACGAGCAGTACGTC. Translating it yields CASSQDKASGTYEQYV.

This rearrangement joins TRBV11-3 to TRBJ2-3, with D tentatively TRBD1 (5 bases). The CDR3 spans 13 residues. Between the trimmed V and J ends, which lost 1 base and 4 bases, there was a span of 6 bases. Germline lookup yields CDR1 SGHNT and CDR2 YENEEA. The CDR3 DNA reads as TGTGCCAGCAGCTTAGGGACATCAGATACGCAGTATTTT. Amino acids: CASSLGTSDTQYF.